This T cell receptor (beta chain) was captured by sequencing in a study of blood T cell repertoires in COVID-19. About the study: The samples span acute and convalescent COVID-19 from the United States, Italy and Spain.

Germline CDR1 SGHVS, CDR2 FQNEAQ. The CDR3 consists of 16 residues. V shed 5 bases, J shed 5 bases, and the junction held 13 bases outside the gene matches. Clones were read by immunoSEQ multiplex PCR, and TCRdb kept only the in-frame ones, dropping some. The data contain 250,000 to 300,000 clones, approximately 85% of them singletons. The sequencing sample was made of PBMCs or T cells enriched from blood (not recorded which). The chain has TRBV7-8 and TRBJ2-3; 7 bases agree with TRBD1. The sequence was obtained from a woman in her forties or fifties who had recovered from COVID-19. The CDR3 protein is CASSGARTGQVDTQYF. The CDR3 nucleotides read TGTGCCAGCAGCGGGGCTCGGACAGGACAGGTAGATACGCAGTATTTT.